The 14 T cell receptor beta chains below were found in one sample sequenced in a study of blood T cell repertoires in COVID-19. TCRdb's copy holds only in-frame clones and misses some; the assay was immunoSEQ multiplex PCR. The sample yields approximately 210,000 clones, 92% seen once. The source material was peripheral blood. The source of these receptors is a young man with acute or convalescent COVID-19.

The V and J genes are TRBV7-2 and TRBJ1-4, with D tentatively TRBD1 (6 bases). Germline CDR1 SGHTA, CDR2 FQGNSA. The CDR3 spans 15 residues. Trimming took off 4 bases at V and 3 bases at J, with 12 bases between the two ends. CDR3 bases: TGTGCCAGCAGCTCAGTGAGGACAGCTAATGAAAAACTGTTTTTT. Translation gives CASSSVRTANEKLFF.

The V gene is TRBV7-6, the J gene TRBJ2-3; the match to TRBD1 covers 9 bases. The CDR3 covers 15 residues. Germline V gene sequence: CDR1 SGHVS, CDR2 FNYEAQ. Trimming took 5 bases from V and 2 from J; bases not matched to a gene: 5. The CDR3 DNA follows: TGTGCCAGCAGCGACCGGGACAGGGCCACAGATACGCAGTATTTT. This sequence encodes CASSDRDRATDTQYF.

The chain uses TRBV7-8 and TRBJ2-3; weak D call: TRBD2 (7 bases). V was trimmed by 1 base and J by 1 base, leaving 15 bases between them. This CDR3 spans 17 amino acids. Germline V gene lookup returns CDR1 SGHVS and CDR2 FQNEAQ. CDR3 loop: CASSLVGGPEGTDTQYF. CDR3 DNA sequence: TGTGCCAGCAGCTTAGTCGGGGGGCCAGAGGGCACAGATACGCAGTATTTT.

This rearrangement joins TRBV2 to TRBJ1-6; a weak D match, TRBD1 (5 bases). The CDR3 spans 15 residues. Germline V CDR1 and CDR2: SNHLY, FYNNEI. The V and J ends lost 3 bases and 7 bases respectively, with 13 bases between them. CDR3 DNA: TGTGCCAGCAGTGAGGAGGGGTTGGTGAATTCACCCCTCCACTTT. This translates into CASSEEGLVNSPLHF.

In this sample, this clone turned up a few times. The chain combines TRBV27 with TRBJ2-1; TRBD2 matches 9 bases. This CDR3 region has 16 residues. Trimming removed 0 bases from V and 12 bases from J; junction bases left unmatched: 12. Germline V gene lookup returns CDR1 MNHEY and CDR2 SMNVEV (reference sequence). The CDR3, as DNA: TGTGCCAGCAGTTTATCAGTGACTAGCGGAATCAGGGGGCAGTTCTTC. Amino acids: CASSLSVTSGIRGQFF.

This chain uses TRBV5-1 with TRBJ2-2; 15 bases map to TRBD2. After removal of 3 bases from V and 6 bases from J, the junction contained 9 bases not matched to a gene. This CDR3 comprises 18 residues. Germline V gene data show CDR1 as SGHRS and CDR2 as YFSETQ. The CDR3: CASSWRTSGRVAAGELFF. CDR3 coding DNA: TGCGCCAGCAGCTGGAGGACTAGCGGGAGGGTCGCGGCCGGGGAGCTGTTTTTT.

V is TRBV5-8 and J is TRBJ2-3; 11 bases match TRBD1. J gave up 3 bases and V 5 bases, and 5 bases lay outside the gene matches. CDR1 and CDR2 from the germline V gene are SGHTS and YDEGEE. CDR3 length: 15 residues. CDR3 sequence reads: CASSRTGGRTDTQYF. CDR3 DNA: TGTGCCAGCAGTCGGACAGGGGGCAGAACAGATACGCAGTATTTT.

The rearrangement links TRBV28 to TRBJ1-6; D gene ambiguous. Trimming left V 3 bases short and J 7 bases short, with 10 bases between. The CDR3 runs 14 residues. Germline lookup yields CDR1 MDHEN and CDR2 SYDVKM. This CDR3 is CASSLAGNNSPLHF. The CDR3 DNA reads TGTGCCAGCAGTTTGGCGGGGAACAATTCACCCCTCCACTTT. The variable domain in full, completed from reference TRBV28 and TRBJ1-6, reads DVKVTQSSRYLVKRTGEKVFLECVQDMDHENMFWYRQDPGLGLRLIYFSYDVKMKEKGDIPEGYSVSREKKERFSLILESASTNQTSMYLCASSLAGNNSPLHFGNGTRLTVT.

The chain is built from TRBV27 and TRBJ1-2; 10 positions match TRBD1. After removal of 4 bases from V and 5 bases from J, the junction contained 13 bases not matched to a gene. The CDR3 totals 17 residues. The germline V gene has CDR1 MNHEY and CDR2 SMNVEV (reference sequence). DNA of the CDR3: TGTGCCAGCAGTTCGCATATACGACAGGGGGCGAGGTATGGCTACACCTTC. Translating gives CASSSHIRQGARYGYTF.

The chain joins TRBV28 to TRBJ1-2, with TRBD1 matching 7 bases. Trimming cost V 5 bases and J 5 bases; bases outside gene matches: 5. CDR3 length equals 13 residues. Germline V gene lookup returns CDR1 MDHEN and CDR2 SYDVKM. CDR3 DNA: TGTGCCAGCAGTCCCGGGACAGAGTATGGCTACACCTTC. Encoded protein: CASSPGTEYGYTF.

The chain employs TRBV5-8 and TRBJ2-3; 7 bases fit TRBD1. The germline V gene has CDR1 SGHTS and CDR2 YDEGEE. The J segment lost 1 base and the V segment lost 5 bases, leaving 4 bases of the junction unmatched. The CDR3 has 14 residues. Written as DNA, the CDR3 is TGTGCCAGCAGGGGCGACAGGGGCACAGATACGCAGTATTTT. This translates into CASRGDRGTDTQYF.

To note about this clone: The sample carries other DNA sequences with the same CDR3. The chain has TRBV6-5 and TRBJ2-2; 7 bases match TRBD1. V trimming: 7 bases; J trimming: 1 base; junction bases outside the gene matches: 3. The CDR3 is 14 amino acids. CDR1 and CDR2 from the germline V gene are MNHEY and SVGAGI. For the CDR3, the DNA is TGTGCCAGCACCGGGACAGTGAACACCGGGGAGCTGTTTTTT. Its protein product is CASTGTVNTGELFF.

This sequence joins TRBV6-6 and TRBJ1-2, with D possibly being TRBD1 (5 bases). The CDR3 covers 13 residues. Germline CDR1 is MNHNY and CDR2 is SVGAGI (reference sequence). V lost 4 bases, J lost 7 bases, and 13 bases lay in between. The CDR3 loop reads CASSLSGATGYTF. The DNA for the CDR3 is TGTGCCAGCAGTTTGAGCGGGGCTACTGGCTACACCTTC.

The chain recombines TRBV12-3 or TRBV12-4 with TRBJ1-3; no reliable D call. This CDR3 comprises 12 residues. With 4 bases removed from V and 4 bases from J, the gap between germline ends came to 5 bases. The CDR3 sequence is CASSSRGNTIYF. The CDR3 bases are TGTGCCAGCAGTTCCAGAGGAAACACCATATATTTT.